What follows is one TCR beta chain and its context. This sample is drawn from a study of T cells and Merkel cell carcinoma outcomes. CDR3 length equals 13 residues. Germline CDR1 SGDLS, CDR2 YYNGEE. The V gene lost 2 bases and the J gene lost 2 bases, with 7 bases spanning the gap. Clones were read by immunoSEQ multiplex PCR, and TCRdb kept only the in-frame ones, dropping some. The table shows about 19,000 clones, with roughly four fifths occurring only once. The chain links TRBV9 to TRBJ1-2; TRBD1 might be the D (6 bases). This clonotype originated in a human donor with Merkel cell carcinoma. Sequencing was carried out using tumor tissue from Merkel cell carcinoma. CDR3 residues: CASSVRGNYGYTF. The CDR3 region has the DNA TGTGCCAGCAGCGTGAGGGGGAACTATGGCTACACCTTC.